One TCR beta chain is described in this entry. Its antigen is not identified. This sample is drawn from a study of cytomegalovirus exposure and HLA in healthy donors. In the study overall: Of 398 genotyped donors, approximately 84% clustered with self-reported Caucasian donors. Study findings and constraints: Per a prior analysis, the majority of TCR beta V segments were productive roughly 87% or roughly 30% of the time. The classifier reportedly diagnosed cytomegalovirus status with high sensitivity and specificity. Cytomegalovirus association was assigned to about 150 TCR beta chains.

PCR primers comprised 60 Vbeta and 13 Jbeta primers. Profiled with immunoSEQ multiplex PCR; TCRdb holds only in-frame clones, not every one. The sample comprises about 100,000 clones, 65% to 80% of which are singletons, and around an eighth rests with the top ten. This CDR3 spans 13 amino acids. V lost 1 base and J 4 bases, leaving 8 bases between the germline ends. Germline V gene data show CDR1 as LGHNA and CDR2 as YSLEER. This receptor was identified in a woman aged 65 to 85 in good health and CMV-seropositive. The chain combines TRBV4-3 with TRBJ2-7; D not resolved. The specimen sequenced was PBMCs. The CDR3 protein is CASSQGLAYEQYF. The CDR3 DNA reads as TGCGCCAGCAGCCAAGGGTTAGCTTACGAGCAGTACTTC.